This is a list of T cell receptor beta chains from one sample in a study of T cells in Graves' hyperthyroidism and ophthalmopathy. Each CDR3 protein is one row after TCRdb ran MiXCR on the multiplex PCR reads. The table records hundreds of thousands of distinct CDR3 sequences, about 20% of them present only once. The sequenced sample was blood. These receptors came from a man between 25 and 39 years old with Graves' ophthalmopathy. The CDR3 runs from the conserved cysteine through the conserved F or W. A D gene is named only where the DNA matches it firmly. Part of the rows lack a size; the others show once, few, many or a class for expanded clones.

>TRBV6-1|15|TRBJ2-2|TRBD1|NA
TGTGCCAGCAGTGGGCGGGACAGGGAAAGCGGGGAGCTGTTTTTT
CASSGRDRESGELFF
>TRBV5-1|16|TRBJ2-5|NA|NA
TGCGCCAGCAGCTTCGGGGGGCCTACGGGAGTGGAGACCCAGTACTTC
CASSFGGPTGVETQYF
>TRBV4-1|19|TRBJ2-6|TRBD2|NA
TGCGCCAGCAGCCTCGGGACTAGCGGGGGCCCGGGGGGGGCCAACGTCCTGACTTTC
CASSLGTSGGPGGANVLTF
>TRBV28|14|TRBJ2-7|TRBD1|few
TGTGCCAGCAAGGACAGGGGGGACCACTACGAGCAGTACTTC
CASKDRGDHYEQYF
>TRBV7-9|12|TRBJ1-1|TRBD1|NA
TGTGCCAGCAGCTTGGGACAGGCTATGGCTTTCTTT
CASSLGQAMAFF
>TRBV18|14|TRBJ2-5|TRBD1|few
TGTGCCAGCTCACAGGGACAGTCGATGGAGACCCAGTACTTC
CASSQGQSMETQYF
>TRBV2|15|TRBJ1-2|NA|many
TGTGCCAGCAGTGGCGACAGGATAGCTAACTATGGCTACACCTTC
CASSGDRIANYGYTF
>TRBV28|12|TRBJ2-3|NA|NA
TGTGCCAGCAGTACGGGGACGGATACGCAGTATTTT
CASSTGTDTQYF
>TRBV30|16|TRBJ1-3|NA|NA
TGTGCCTGGAGTGGAGCCGGGCTCCCCTCTGGAAACACCATATATTTT
CAWSGAGLPSGNTIYF
>TRBV6-2/TRBV6-3|15|TRBJ1-4|NA|NA
TGTGCCAGCAGTTACGAGCGCAGACAGAATGAAAAACTGTTTTTT
CASSYERRQNEKLFF
>TRBV28|13|TRBJ2-5|NA|NA
TGTGCCAGCAGTGATCAAGACCGAGAGACCCAGTACTTC
CASSDQDRETQYF
>TRBV10-3|18|TRBJ2-1|NA|few
TGTGCCATCAGTGAGTCGAGGGGGAGGATGTCCTTCGACAATGAGCAGTTCTTC
CAISESRGRMSFDNEQFF
>TRBV19|12|TRBJ1-5|NA|NA
TGTGCCAGTAGTGAGATAGGGCAGCCCCAGCATTTT
CASSEIGQPQHF
>TRBV6-1|15|TRBJ1-1|NA|NA
TGTGCCAGCAGTGAACAGGGAGAGGCTCTCACTGAAGCTTTCTTT
CASSEQGEALTEAFF
>TRBV6-1|13|TRBJ1-2|NA|NA
TGTGCCATCTCCCTTAGACGAGACGGGGGCTACACCTTC
CAISLRRDGGYTF
>TRBV13|13|TRBJ2-5|NA|NA
TGTGCCAGCAGCTCAAGGGGCTTAGAGACCCAGTACTTC
CASSSRGLETQYF
>TRBV20-1|17|TRBJ2-1|TRBD2|NA
TGCAGTGCTAGAGATCTGGTTGCGAGCGGGAGGTATAATGAGCAGTTCTTC
CSARDLVASGRYNEQFF
>TRBV25-1|15|TRBJ2-1|NA|NA
TGTGCCAGCAGTGAGAGAAGGACCCGGGGGAATGAGCAGTTCTTC
CASSERRTRGNEQFF
>TRBV2|16|TRBJ2-7|NA|few
TGTGCCAGCTCCCGGAGACATTCCCCGATCTCCTACGAGCAGTACTTC
CASSRRHSPISYEQYF
>TRBV6-1|14|TRBJ2-5|NA|many
TGTGCCAGCAGTGATCCGCTGTCGGTGGAGACCCAGTACTTC
CASSDPLSVETQYF
>TRBV4-1|16|TRBJ2-7|TRBD2|few
TGCGCCAGCAGCCTCCAGCCCGGGACTAGCGGGACCGAGCAGTACTTC
CASSLQPGTSGTEQYF
>TRBV5-6|17|TRBJ2-7|NA|few
TGTGCCAGCAGCCGCGCGAGAGGGGCAGGGGAGGCCTACGAGCAGTACTTC
CASSRARGAGEAYEQYF
>TRBV28|17|TRBJ2-7|TRBD1|many
TGTGCCAGCGTAGGACAGGGGGCTATCCTTTCTTCCTACGAGCAGTACTTC
CASVGQGAILSSYEQYF
>TRBV28|15|TRBJ2-7|TRBD2|many
TGTGCCAGCAGTTCGTCCGGGACTAGTCGCAACGAGCAGTACTTC
CASSSSGTSRNEQYF
>TRBV20-1|13|TRBJ2-7|NA|NA
TGCAGTGCTAGAATTGTAAACCCCTACGAGCAGTACTTC
CSARIVNPYEQYF
>TRBV20-1|11|TRBJ1-1|NA|many
TGCAGTGCTAGCTGGAACACTGAAGCTTTCTTT
CSASWNTEAFF
>TRBV7-3|13|TRBJ2-1|NA|many
TGTGCCAGCAGCGCCGTGGGGGCGGGTGAGCAGTTCTTC
CASSAVGAGEQFF
>TRBV6-1|13|TRBJ2-2|TRBD2|few
TGTGCCAGCCACGGGGGGTTTCCCGGGGAGCTGTTTTTT
CASHGGFPGELFF
>TRBV4-1|15|TRBJ1-2|NA|many
TGCGCCAGCAGCCAAGATTCAATGCCGTATGGTGGCTACACCTTC
CASSQDSMPYGGYTF
>TRBV10-2|12|TRBJ1-1|NA|NA
TGCGCCAGCGAGGCACCAAACACTGAAGCTTTCTTT
CASEAPNTEAFF
>TRBV30|13|TRBJ1-1|NA|many
TGTGCCTGGAGTAGTTCGGGGAAGGCTGAAGCTTTCTTT
CAWSSSGKAEAFF
>TRBV6-2/TRBV6-3|15|TRBJ2-3|TRBD1|few
TGTGCCAGCAGCTCCCCGACAGGGGGCGCAGATACGCAGTATTTT
CASSSPTGGADTQYF
>TRBV4-1|12|TRBJ1-5|NA|few
TGCGCCAGCAGCCATCCCAATCAGCCCCAGCATTTT
CASSHPNQPQHF
>TRBV6-1|16|TRBJ1-5|TRBD1|many
TGTGCCAGCAGTGAGGGACAGCACCCCGGCAATCAGCCCCAGCATTTT
CASSEGQHPGNQPQHF
>TRBV5-1|14|TRBJ2-5|NA|many
TGCGCCAGCAGCTTGGGTTCTCAAGAAGAGACCCAGTACTTC
CASSLGSQEETQYF
>TRBV20-1|15|TRBJ2-7|TRBD2|few
TGCAGTGCTAGTTTCGTCGGGAGGGCCACGGACGAGCAGTACTTC
CSASFVGRATDEQYF
>TRBV5-1|13|TRBJ2-7|NA|many
TGCGCCAGCAGCCGAATGGGCACCTACGAGCAGTACTTC
CASSRMGTYEQYF
>TRBV5-1|17|TRBJ2-5|TRBD2|few
TGCGCCAGCAGTGGCGGGCTAGCGGGAGAGTACCAAGAGACCCAGTACTTC
CASSGGLAGEYQETQYF
>TRBV12-3/TRBV12-4|14|TRBJ2-1|NA|many
TGTGCCAGCAGTTTAAATGCTAGCCCCAATGAGCAGTTCTTC
CASSLNASPNEQFF
>TRBV11-2|16|TRBJ2-1|NA|NA
TGTGCCAGCAGCTTAGAAATCAGGAGCTCCTACAATGAGCAGTTCTTC
CASSLEIRSSYNEQFF
>TRBV6-2/TRBV6-3|14|TRBJ2-2|NA|few
TGTGCCAGCAGTCTCCATGCGTTCACCGGGGAGCTGTTTTTT
CASSLHAFTGELFF
>TRBV11-2|16|TRBJ2-7|TRBD2|NA
TGTGCCAGCAGCGGTGGAGGACTAGCGGTTCCCTACGAGCAGTACTTC
CASSGGGLAVPYEQYF
>TRBV7-8|15|TRBJ1-1|NA|many
TGTGCCAGCAGCGCCGGGAAAAGAATGAACACTGAAGCTTTCTTT
CASSAGKRMNTEAFF
>TRBV10-3|15|TRBJ2-3|TRBD2|NA
TGTGCCATCAGTGAGTTCGGGGGAGGGCAAGATACGCAGTATTTT
CAISEFGGGQDTQYF
>TRBV28|14|TRBJ1-3|NA|NA
TGTGCCAGCCTCTCAGGGGTCAGAGGAAACACCATATATTTT
CASLSGVRGNTIYF
>TRBV29-1|14|TRBJ2-3|TRBD1|NA
TGCAGCGTTGACCTGGGACAGGGCACAGATACGCAGTATTTT
CSVDLGQGTDTQYF
>TRBV5-5|16|TRBJ2-2|TRBD1|few
TGTGCCGGATCATTACAGGGGGCGGCGAACACCGGGGAGCTGTTTTTT
CAGSLQGAANTGELFF
>TRBV18|11|TRBJ2-1|NA|NA
TGTGCCAGCTCACCAGAGAGTGAGCAGTTCTTC
CASSPESEQFF
>TRBV6-1|14|TRBJ2-1|NA|few
TGTGCCAGCAGTTGGGACATCTCCTACAATGAGCAGTTCTTC
CASSWDISYNEQFF
>TRBV12-3/TRBV12-4|16|TRBJ1-1|NA|NA
TGTGCCAGCAGCCGGAGGACTGTGGGATTCAACACTGAAGCTTTCTTT
CASSRRTVGFNTEAFF
>TRBV2|13|TRBJ2-7|NA|many
TGTGCCAGCGCTCAAGGCAACTCCTACGAGCAGTACTTC
CASAQGNSYEQYF
>TRBV10-3|14|TRBJ2-5|NA|NA
TGTGCCATCAGTGAGCTACAGGGAGGGGAGACCCAGTACTTC
CAISELQGGETQYF
>TRBV2|18|TRBJ2-7|TRBD2|few
TGTGCCAGCAGTGGTCCCGACGAACTAGCGGGAGCGGTCTACGAGCAGTACTTC
CASSGPDELAGAVYEQYF
>TRBV19|15|TRBJ1-1|NA|NA
TGTGCCAGTAGTAATCGGGGCAGCTCGAACACTGAAGCTTTCTTT
CASSNRGSSNTEAFF
>TRBV7-6|14|TRBJ2-5|NA|NA
TGTGCCAGCAGCGTAGGCGTAGAGGGAGAGACCCAGTACTTC
CASSVGVEGETQYF